A single sample gave rise to the 23 T cell receptor beta chains below, sequenced in a study of Graves' ophthalmopathy and Graves' hyperthyroidism. Amplification targeted the TCR beta CDR3 regions, with RNA transcripts as the source material. Second-round multiplex PCR came after first-round RT-PCR with HTBI primers. TCRdb redid the calling of the multiplex PCR reads with MiXCR, one entry per CDR3 protein. The repertoire consists of hundreds of thousands of distinct CDR3 sequences, with roughly two fifths occurring once and the leading ten covering around 3%. Sequencing was carried out using peripheral blood. These TCRs come from an adult man with Graves' ophthalmopathy.

This clonotype was detected many times. V is TRBV20-1 and J is TRBJ1-5; D unclear. This CDR3 has 13 amino acids. Germline-derived CDR1 and CDR2 are DFQATT and SNEGSKA (reference sequence). Trimming took 5 bases from V and 0 from J, leaving 8 bases between them. Here the CDR3 reads CSALSFSNQPQHF. CDR3 in DNA: TGCAGTGCTTTAAGTTTTAGCAATCAGCCCCAGCATTTT.

The genes are TRBV25-1 and TRBJ1-6; tentatively, D is TRBD1 (5 bases). Germline CDR1 is MGHDK and CDR2 is SYGVNS. CDR3 length: 11 residues. Trimming pared 2 bases from V and 17 bases from J, leaving 10 bases between. This CDR3 reads CASSEQGLVHF. For the CDR3, the DNA is TGTGCCAGCAGTGAACAGGGACTTGTCCACTTT. The variable domain in full, completed from reference TRBV25-1 and TRBJ1-6, reads EADIYQTPRYLVIGTGKKITLECSQTMGHDKMYWYQQDPGMELHLIHYSYGVNSTEKGDLSSESTVSRIRTEHFPLTLESARPSHTSQYLCASSEQGLVHFGNGTRLTVT.

This clonotype has just a few counts. Germline and junction disagree at one end, which may indicate a read error. J is TRBJ2-6 and V is TRBV7-8; D possibly uses TRBD1 or TRBD2 (5 bases each). Germline-derived CDR1 and CDR2 are SGHVS and FQNEAQ. The CDR3 has 14 amino acids. CDR3 region: CASSLLDGAYVLTF. The DNA of the CDR3 is TGTGCCAGCAGCTTATTAGACGGGGCCTACGTCCTGACTTTC.

The V gene is TRBV13, the J gene TRBJ2-7; D is uncertain. The CDR3 extends over 16 amino acids. V was pared by 10 bases and J by 2 bases, with 24 bases between. From germline, CDR1 is PRHDT and CDR2 FYEKMQ (reference sequence). The CDR3 protein is CAIAVGTESYPYEQYF. DNA of the CDR3: TGTGCCATCGCAGTCGGTACAGAGAGCTATCCCTACGAGCAGTACTTC.

Only a few counts were recorded for this clonotype. The chain joins TRBV12-3 or TRBV12-4 to TRBJ2-2; perhaps D is TRBD1 or TRBD2 (5 bases each). This CDR3 contains 14 residues. V was shortened by 3 bases and J by 7 bases, with 12 bases between the two germline ends. The DNA of the CDR3 is TGTGCCAGCAGTTTCGGGACGTTCGTCGGGGAGCTGTTTTTT. Protein product: CASSFGTFVGELFF.

This clonotype was detected many times. The chain uses TRBV10-3 and TRBJ2-7; a possible D gene is TRBD1 (6 bases). The CDR3 loop spans 14 amino acids. Trimming took off 0 bases at V and 5 bases at J, with 11 bases between the two ends. From germline, CDR1 is ENHRY and CDR2 SYGVKD. CDR3 residues: CAISESPGEDEQYF. CDR3 nucleotide sequence: TGTGCCATCAGTGAGTCGCCAGGGGAAGACGAGCAGTACTTC.

The J gene is TRBJ2-5, the V gene TRBV29-1, with D tentatively TRBD1 (5 bases). The CDR3 is 12 amino acids. The V and J ends lost 6 bases and 5 bases respectively, with 13 bases between them. Per the germline V gene, CDR1 is SQVTM and CDR2 is ANQGSEA. The CDR3 loop is CSVAPGRETQYF. CDR3 coding DNA: TGCAGCGTCGCGCCAGGGCGGGAGACCCAGTACTTC.

The chain has TRBV10-3 and TRBJ2-7, with 8 bases that match TRBD2. The CDR3 contains 14 residues. CDR1 and CDR2 from the germline V gene are ENHRY and SYGVKD. The J segment lost 6 bases and the V segment lost 4 bases, leaving 8 bases of the junction unmatched. CDR3 protein: CAISAGLAIGEQYF. CDR3 in DNA: TGTGCCATCAGTGCTGGACTAGCTATTGGCGAGCAGTACTTC.

This clonotype was recorded at least ten times. The rearrangement joins TRBV19 to TRBJ2-7, with D possibly TRBD2 on 5 matching bases. Germline V gives CDR1 LNHDA, CDR2 SQIVND (reference sequence). The V and J ends lost 3 bases and 5 bases respectively, with 11 bases between them. The CDR3 contains 13 residues. CDR3 sequence reads: CASSIGSEDEQYF. The CDR3 DNA reads as TGTGCCAGTAGTATCGGTTCGGAGGACGAGCAGTACTTC.

V usage is TRBV14 and J usage is TRBJ2-7, with D possibly being TRBD1 (7 bases). The CDR3 consists of 17 residues. V was clipped by 2 bases and J by 0 bases, with 17 bases between them. CDR1 is SGHDN and CDR2 is FVKESK in the germline V gene. The CDR3 protein is CASSQFGAGGFSYEQYF. In nucleotides, the CDR3 is TGTGCCAGCAGCCAATTCGGAGCAGGGGGGTTCTCCTACGAGCAGTACTTC.

This clonotype has ten or more counts. CDR3 DNA sequence: TGTGCCAGCAGTGCGGGACAGGTCTTTGGCTACACCTTC. It yields the protein CASSAGQVFGYTF. The rearrangement uses TRBV2 and TRBJ1-2; 8 nucleotides align to TRBD1. Trimming took 4 bases from V and 7 from J; bases not matched to a gene: 5. The CDR3 is 13 residues long. Germline V gene data show CDR1 as SNHLY and CDR2 as FYNNEI.

This clonotype has just one count. A junction end diverges from the germline sequence, so it may reflect a read error. The V gene is TRBV14, the J gene TRBJ1-2; weak D call: TRBD1 (5 bases). Per germline, CDR1 SGHDN and CDR2 FVKESK. This CDR3 comprises 12 residues. DNA of the CDR3: TGTACCAGCAGAGCCGACAGCTATGGCTACACCTTC. Its protein is CTSRADSYGYTF.

The chain couples TRBV7-9 to TRBJ2-5; D possibly corresponds to TRBD1 (6 bases). The ends were cut back, 4 bases at V and 1 base at J, with 13 bases in the middle. Germline V gene sequence: CDR1 SEHNR, CDR2 FQNEAQ (reference sequence). This CDR3 has 15 residues. Here the CDR3 reads CASSSSGTSQETQYF. The CDR3 nucleotides read TGTGCCAGCAGCTCCTCAGGGACATCCCAAGAGACCCAGTACTTC.

The chain combines TRBV7-2 with TRBJ2-7; D remains unclear. CDR3 length: 11 residues. Germline loops: CDR1 SGHTA, CDR2 FQGNSA. V lost 11 bases and J 2 bases, leaving 10 bases between the germline ends. The CDR3 DNA reads as TGTGCCTGGACGGAAACCTACGAGCAGTACTTC. It yields the protein CAWTETYEQYF.

J is TRBJ1-5 and V is TRBV14; D unresolved. CDR1 is SGHDN and CDR2 is FVKESK in the germline V gene. Trimming took off 3 bases at V and 8 bases at J, with 20 bases between the two ends. The CDR3 is 16 amino acids. The CDR3 sequence is CASSHPILGVDEPQHF. DNA of the CDR3: TGTGCCAGCAGCCACCCCATTCTCGGGGTGGACGAGCCCCAGCATTTT.

The table lists this clonotype with many counts. The genes are TRBV20-1 and TRBJ2-5; 7 nucleotides match TRBD2. The V gene end was trimmed by 0 bases and the J gene end by 3 bases; junction bases not matched to a gene: 10. This CDR3 is built from 16 residues. The V gene's germline CDR1 is DFQATT and CDR2 SNEGSKA (reference sequence). In DNA form, the CDR3 reads TGCAGTGCTAGAGATGGCGGGAGCGGACTTAAAGAGACCCAGTACTTC. It specifies CSARDGGSGLKETQYF.

The rearrangement links TRBV20-1 to TRBJ2-7; TRBD1 or TRBD2 may be the D gene (5 bases each). CDR1 is DFQATT, CDR2 SNEGSKA, per germline (reference sequence). The germline V and J ends were trimmed by 4 bases and 6 bases, with 19 bases remaining between them. This CDR3 has 14 amino acids. The CDR3 region has the DNA TGCAGTGCTAAAAGGGGACCGGTCCTAGGCGAGCAGTACTTC. Protein: CSAKRGPVLGEQYF.

This clonotype was detected only a few times. The conserved closing phenylalanine or tryptophan is absent in this CDR3, likely reflecting a read error. The chain links TRBV11-2 to TRBJ2-5; D is perhaps TRBD2 (6 bases). Germline V gene data show CDR1 as SGHAT and CDR2 as FQNNGV. The length of the CDR3 is 15 residues. Trimming stripped 4 bases from V and 4 bases from J, with 16 bases between. CDR3 sequence reads: CASSSPTTSPETQYC. In nucleotides, the CDR3 is TGTGCCAGCAGCTCCCCAACGACTAGTCCAGAGACCCAGTACTGC.

With respect to this clonotype: A read error may produce the germline difference seen at one junction end. This chain links TRBV9 with TRBJ1-5; D unclear. Germline lookup yields CDR1 SGDLS and CDR2 YYNGEE. The CDR3 runs 14 residues. The CDR3 protein is CAGSVGGTNQPQHF. The CDR3 DNA follows: TGTGCCGGCAGCGTAGGCGGAACCAATCAGCCCCAGCATTTT.

The rearrangement joins TRBV20-1 to TRBJ1-1, with D unclear. This CDR3 has 13 residues. V lost 4 bases to trimming and J lost 1 base, with 10 bases between them. Germline assignment: CDR1 DFQATT and CDR2 SNEGSKA (reference sequence). CDR3 loop: CSAIVQTNTEAFF. The CDR3 nucleotides read TGCAGTGCTATAGTTCAGACGAACACTGAAGCTTTCTTT.

The sample holds a few counts of this clonotype. This sequence joins TRBV12-5 and TRBJ2-5, with D perhaps TRBD1 (5 bases). V was pared by 7 bases and J by 10 bases, with 19 bases between. The CDR3 runs 13 residues. Germline V lookup: CDR1 LGHNT, CDR2 FRNRAP. The CDR3 protein is CASAPPGSWGQYF. Here the CDR3 DNA reads TGTGCTAGTGCCCCTCCAGGGTCCTGGGGCCAGTACTTC. Supplemented by reference TRBV12-5 and TRBJ2-5, the full variable domain reads DARVTQTPRHKVTEMGQEVTMRCQPILGHNTVFWYRQTMMQGLELLAYFRNRAPLDDSGMPKDRFSAEMPDATLATLKIQPSEPRDSAVYFCASAPPGSWGQYFGPGTRLLVL.

The CDR3 coding sequence is TGCAGCGCCGAGGGAGGGGACAGCTACGAGCATTTT. Translation gives CSAEGGDSYEHF. The chain employs TRBV29-1 and TRBJ1-5, with TRBD1 identical over 7 bases. The CDR3 length is 12 residues. Germline trimming cut 7 bases from V and 14 bases from J; bases unmatched to any gene: 14. CDR1 is SQVTM, CDR2 ANQGSEA, per germline.

Concerning this clonotype itself: This clone may be a read error of a much larger clone one base away. The V gene is TRBV9, the J gene TRBJ1-1; maybe TRBD1 (6 bases). Germline CDR1 is SGDLS and CDR2 is YYNGEE. The CDR3 has 11 amino acids. DNA for the CDR3: TGTGGCAGCAAGGGGGGGGCTGAAGCTTTCTTT. As protein: CGSKGGAEAFF. Together with reference TRBV9 and TRBJ1-1, the CDR3 gives the full variable domain: DSGVTQTPKHLITATGQRVTLRCSPRSGDLSVYWYQQSLDQGLQFLIQYYNGEERAKGNILERFSAQQFPDLHSELNLSSLELGDSALYFCGSKGGAEAFFGQGTRLTVV.